This T cell receptor (beta chain) was sequenced in a study of graft-versus-host responses after intestinal transplantation. The wider study: Isolated intestinal, liver-intestinal, or multivisceral transplants had been given to the recipients. Study conclusions and caveats: Present in recipient marrow, GvH clones included some that appeared first in ileum or blood. The presence of high graft-versus-host to host-versus-graft clonal ratios in allografts characterized patients with graft-donor T cell macrochimerism. HvG clone declines early post-transplant were associated with peak circulating GvH levels.

Profiling relied on immunoSEQ multiplex PCR, and the TCRdb table lists in-frame clones only, not all of them. In the table there are 100,000 or so clones, approximately 90% of which are singletons. On this clone: No antigen is known for it.

J lost 0 bases, V lost 4 bases, and 8 bases had no gene match. Germline CDR1 is SEHNR and CDR2 is FQNEAQ (reference sequence). The CDR3 has 16 amino acids. The source material was unstimulated CD4+ T cells sorted from spleen or lymph node cells, sampled before intestinal transplant. The receptor's source is a human donor who received an intestinal transplant. The V gene is TRBV7-9, the J gene TRBJ1-2, with 7 bases fitting TRBD1. The CDR3 DNA is TGTGCCAGCAGCTCGGACTCCGGGACAGCTAACTATGGCTACACCTTC. It is translated as CASSSDSGTANYGYTF.